This T cell receptor beta chain was obtained from a study of early T cells in non-severe SARS-CoV-2 infection. Study context: Unsorted whole-blood RNA was sequenced in bulk, leaving chains unpaired. The study, taken as a whole, reports: Private and CD4 specificities were missed by VDJdb matching, which favored anti-spike CD8 responses.

This clonotype occurred a few times. Its antigen remains unidentified. Attachment of unique molecular identifiers was made to individual cDNA molecules. TCRdb fed the 5' RACE reads into MiXCR, producing one record per CDR3 protein. The sample shows under 55,000 distinct CDR3 sequences, 11% of them seen only once. Germline CDR1 is DFQATT and CDR2 is SNEGSKA (reference sequence). The trim removed 5 bases at V and 1 base at J, leaving 4 bases unmatched. The CDR3 extends over 14 amino acids. The source is an adult who was a healthcare worker with PCR-confirmed SARS-CoV-2 infection or an uninfected control (not recorded which). This chain joins TRBV20-1 and TRBJ2-2, with TRBD1 matching 7 bases. The specimen sequenced was whole blood. For the CDR3, the DNA is TGCAGTGCTCTCGGACAGGTGAACACCGGGGAGCTGTTTTTT. It yields the protein CSALGQVNTGELFF.